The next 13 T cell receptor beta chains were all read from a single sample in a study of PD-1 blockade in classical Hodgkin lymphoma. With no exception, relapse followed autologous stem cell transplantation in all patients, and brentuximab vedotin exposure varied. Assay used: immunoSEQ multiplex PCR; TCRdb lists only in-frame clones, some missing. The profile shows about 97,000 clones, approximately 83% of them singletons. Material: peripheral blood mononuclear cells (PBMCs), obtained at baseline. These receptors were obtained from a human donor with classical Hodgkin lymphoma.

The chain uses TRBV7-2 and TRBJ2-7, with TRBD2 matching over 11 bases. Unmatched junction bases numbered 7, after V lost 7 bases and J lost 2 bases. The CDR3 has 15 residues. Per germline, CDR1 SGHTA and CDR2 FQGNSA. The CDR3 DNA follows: TGTGCCAGCACAACGGGGACTAGCGGAGCCTACGAGCAGTACTTC. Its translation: CASTTGTSGAYEQYF.

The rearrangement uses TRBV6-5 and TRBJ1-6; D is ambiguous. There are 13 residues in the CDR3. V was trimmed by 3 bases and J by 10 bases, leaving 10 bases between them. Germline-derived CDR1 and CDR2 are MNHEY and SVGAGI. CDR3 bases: TGTGCCAGCAGTTATGGCAGTGGGTCACCCCTCCACTTT. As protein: CASSYGSGSPLHF.

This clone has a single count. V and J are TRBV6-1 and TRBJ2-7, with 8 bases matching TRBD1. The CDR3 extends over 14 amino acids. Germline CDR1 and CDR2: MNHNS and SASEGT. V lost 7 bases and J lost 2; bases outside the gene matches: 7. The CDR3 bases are TGTGCCAGCACCCCGACAGGGGCACCCTACGAGCAGTACTTC. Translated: CASTPTGAPYEQYF.

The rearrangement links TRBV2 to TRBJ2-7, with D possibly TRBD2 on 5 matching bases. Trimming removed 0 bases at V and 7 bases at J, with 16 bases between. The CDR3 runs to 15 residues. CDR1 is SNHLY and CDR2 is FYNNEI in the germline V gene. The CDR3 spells CASSEAGWSGREQYF. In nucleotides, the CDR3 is TGTGCCAGCAGTGAAGCGGGATGGAGCGGTCGGGAGCAGTACTTC.

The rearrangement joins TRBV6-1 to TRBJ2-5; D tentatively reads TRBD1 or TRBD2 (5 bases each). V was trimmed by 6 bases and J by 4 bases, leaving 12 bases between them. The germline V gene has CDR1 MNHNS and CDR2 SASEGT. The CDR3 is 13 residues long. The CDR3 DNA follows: TGTGCCAGCAGGGGGGTTGGGGTAGAGACCCAGTACTTC. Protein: CASRGVGVETQYF.

The CDR3 protein is CASSPRGSSYNEQFF. CDR3 nucleotides: TGTGCCAGCAGCCCGCGGGGGAGCTCCTACAATGAGCAGTTCTTC. J is TRBJ2-1 and V is TRBV7-3, with 7 bases lining up with TRBD2. Germline V CDR1 and CDR2: SGHTA, FQGTGA. The junction had 4 bases not matched to a gene; V was cut back by 5 bases and J by 0 bases. The CDR3 contains 15 residues.

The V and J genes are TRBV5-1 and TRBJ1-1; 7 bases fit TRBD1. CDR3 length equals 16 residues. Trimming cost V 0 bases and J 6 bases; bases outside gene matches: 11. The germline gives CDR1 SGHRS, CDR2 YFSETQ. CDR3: CASSLAAQGVKAEAFF. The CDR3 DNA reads TGCGCCAGCAGCTTGGCAGCTCAGGGGGTCAAGGCTGAAGCTTTCTTT.

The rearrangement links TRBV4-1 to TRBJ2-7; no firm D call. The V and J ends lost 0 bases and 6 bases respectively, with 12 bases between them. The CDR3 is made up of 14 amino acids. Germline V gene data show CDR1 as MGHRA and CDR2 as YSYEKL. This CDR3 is CASSQDRPGSEQYF. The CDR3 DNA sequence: TGCGCCAGCAGCCAAGATAGGCCGGGCTCCGAGCAGTACTTC.

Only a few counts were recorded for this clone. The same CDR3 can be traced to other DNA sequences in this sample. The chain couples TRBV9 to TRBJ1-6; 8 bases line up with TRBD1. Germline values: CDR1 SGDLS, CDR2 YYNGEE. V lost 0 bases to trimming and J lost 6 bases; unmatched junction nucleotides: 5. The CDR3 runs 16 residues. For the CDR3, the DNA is TGTGCCAGCAGCGTAGAGGGAACAGGGGGTAATTCACCCCTCCACTTT. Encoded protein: CASSVEGTGGNSPLHF.

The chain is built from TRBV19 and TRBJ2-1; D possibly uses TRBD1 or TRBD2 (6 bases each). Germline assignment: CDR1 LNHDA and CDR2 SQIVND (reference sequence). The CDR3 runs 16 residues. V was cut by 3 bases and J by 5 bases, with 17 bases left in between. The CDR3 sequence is CASSIPGAPKNNEQFF. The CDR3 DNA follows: TGTGCCAGTAGTATTCCGGGGGCTCCCAAAAACAATGAGCAGTTCTTC.

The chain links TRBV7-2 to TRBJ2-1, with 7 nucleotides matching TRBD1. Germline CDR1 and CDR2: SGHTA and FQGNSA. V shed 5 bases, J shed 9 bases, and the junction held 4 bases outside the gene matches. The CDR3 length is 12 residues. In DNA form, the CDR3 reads TGTGCCAGCAGCCGCCCAGGGGGTGAGCAGTTCTTC. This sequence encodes CASSRPGGEQFF.

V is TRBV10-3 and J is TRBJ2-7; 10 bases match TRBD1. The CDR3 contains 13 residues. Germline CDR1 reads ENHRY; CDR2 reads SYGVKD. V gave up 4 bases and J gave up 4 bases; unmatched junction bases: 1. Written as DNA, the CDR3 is TGTGCCATCAGTGGGGGACAGGGGTACGAGCAGTACTTC. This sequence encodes CAISGGQGYEQYF.

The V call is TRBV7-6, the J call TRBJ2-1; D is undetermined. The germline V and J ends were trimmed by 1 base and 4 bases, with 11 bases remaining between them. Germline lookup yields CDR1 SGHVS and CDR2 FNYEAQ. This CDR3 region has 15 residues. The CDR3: CASSLVRVPYNEQFF. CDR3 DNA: TGTGCCAGCAGCTTAGTAAGGGTCCCTTACAATGAGCAGTTCTTC.